This TCR beta chain derives from a study of response to subunit inactivated influenza vaccine. TCRdb recomputed calls from the RT-PCR reads with MiXCR, one row per CDR3 protein. The table includes hundreds of thousands of distinct CDR3 sequences, about a tenth detected once. CDR3 length: 16 amino acids. Trimming cost V 3 bases and J 5 bases; bases outside gene matches: 12. In germline, CDR1 is SEHNR, CDR2 FQNEAQ (reference sequence). This sample comprised PBMCs from blood, obtained roughly 47 days after vaccination. This TCR came from a man aged 45-65 years who received an inactivated influenza vaccine. The genes are TRBV7-9 and TRBJ2-7, with 8 bases that match TRBD2. CDR3 residues: CASSFGGRHLGDEQYF. The CDR3 region has the DNA TGTGCCAGCAGCTTCGGCGGGAGGCACCTCGGCGACGAGCAGTACTTC.